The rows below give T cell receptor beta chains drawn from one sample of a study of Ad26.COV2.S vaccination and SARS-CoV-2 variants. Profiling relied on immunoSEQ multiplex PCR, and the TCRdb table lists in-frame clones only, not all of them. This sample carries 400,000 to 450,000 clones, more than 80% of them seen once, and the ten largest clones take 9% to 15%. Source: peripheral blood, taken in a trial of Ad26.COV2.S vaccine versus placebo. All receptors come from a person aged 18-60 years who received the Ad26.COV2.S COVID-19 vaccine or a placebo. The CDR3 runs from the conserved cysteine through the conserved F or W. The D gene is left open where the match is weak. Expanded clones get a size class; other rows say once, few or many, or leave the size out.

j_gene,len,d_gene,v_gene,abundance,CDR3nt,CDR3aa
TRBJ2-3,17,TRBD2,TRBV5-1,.,TGCGCCAGCAGCTTGGGGTATAGGGGGACTAGCCCAGATACGCAGTATTTT,CASSLGYRGTSPDTQYF
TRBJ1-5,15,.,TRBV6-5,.,TGTGCCAGCAGTCCCTCGTCATATAGCAATCAGCCCCAGCATTTT,CASSPSSYSNQPQHF
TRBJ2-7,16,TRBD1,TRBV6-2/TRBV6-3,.,TGTGCCAGCAGTTACCGATCCGGGACAGCCTCCTACGAGCAGTACTTC,CASSYRSGTASYEQYF
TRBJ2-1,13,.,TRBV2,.,TGTGCCAGCAGTGGCACGATCATGGATGAGCAGTTCTTC,CASSGTIMDEQFF
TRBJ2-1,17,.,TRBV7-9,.,TGTGCCAGCAGCTTAGTCTCCGCGGGGAGCTCCTACAATGAGCAGTTCTTC,CASSLVSAGSSYNEQFF
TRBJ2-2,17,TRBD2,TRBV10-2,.,TGCGCCAGCACTGGAATAGCGGGAGGGCCTCGCACCGGGGAGCTGTTTTTT,CASTGIAGGPRTGELFF
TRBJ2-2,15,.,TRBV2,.,TGTGCCAGCAATAACGGGGACCAATCGACCGGGGAGCTGTTTTTT,CASNNGDQSTGELFF
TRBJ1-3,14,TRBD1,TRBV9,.,TGTGCCAGCAGCGGGACAGGGTTTGGAAACACCATATATTTT,CASSGTGFGNTIYF
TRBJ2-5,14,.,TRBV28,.,TGTGCCAGCAGTTTCTTAGGGGGGCTTAAGACCCAGTACTTC,CASSFLGGLKTQYF
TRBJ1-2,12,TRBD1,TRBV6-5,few,TGTGCCAGCACCCAGAGGGGGCTCGGCTACACCTTC,CASTQRGLGYTF
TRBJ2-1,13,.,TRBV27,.,TGTGCCAGCAGTTTATCGAGGAACAATGAGCAGTTCTTC,CASSLSRNNEQFF
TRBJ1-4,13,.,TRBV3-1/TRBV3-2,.,TGTGCCAGCAGCCGAAGGGGCGAGGAAAAACTGTTTTTT,CASSRRGEEKLFF
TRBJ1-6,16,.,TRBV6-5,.,TGTGCCAGCAGTTACTCGCGGCGGGGGTATAATTCACCCCTCCACTTT,CASSYSRRGYNSPLHF
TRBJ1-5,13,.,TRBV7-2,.,TGTGCCAGCAGCCCTAGCACCAATCAGCCCCAGCATTTT,CASSPSTNQPQHF
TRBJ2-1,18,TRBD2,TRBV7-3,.,TGTGCCAGCAGCTCAATCGGGACTAGCGGGAGCTCCTACAATGAGCAGTTCTTC,CASSSIGTSGSSYNEQFF
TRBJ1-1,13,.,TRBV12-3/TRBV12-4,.,TGTGCCAGTGCCCCGGGGGGGAACACTGAAGCTTTCTTT,CASAPGGNTEAFF
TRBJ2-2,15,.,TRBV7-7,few,TGTGCCAGCAGCACCCAACTAGGAAACACCGGGGAGCTGTTTTTT,CASSTQLGNTGELFF
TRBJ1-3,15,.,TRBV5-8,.,TGTGCCAGCAGCCCAACGATACTCTCTGGAAACACCATATATTTT,CASSPTILSGNTIYF
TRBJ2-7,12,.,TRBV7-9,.,TGTGCCAGCAGCCCCGGTGCCTACGAGCAGTACTTC,CASSPGAYEQYF
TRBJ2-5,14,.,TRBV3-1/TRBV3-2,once,TGTGCCAGCAGCCAAGATGAAACCACGGCCACCCAGTACTTC,CASSQDETTATQYF
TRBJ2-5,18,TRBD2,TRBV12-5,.,TGTGCTAGTGGTTTAGGACTAGCGCCAGAAAGGTACCAAGAGACCCAGTACTTC,CASGLGLAPERYQETQYF
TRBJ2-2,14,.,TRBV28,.,TGTGCCAGCACGACTGCCTCGAACACCGGGGAGCTGTTTTTT,CASTTASNTGELFF
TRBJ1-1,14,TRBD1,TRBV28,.,TGTGCCAGCGGGGGACAGGGACGAAGCACTGAAGCTTTCTTT,CASGGQGRSTEAFF
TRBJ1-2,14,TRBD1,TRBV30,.,TGTGCCTGGAGTAGACAGGGAATTCTCTATGGCTACACCTTC,CAWSRQGILYGYTF
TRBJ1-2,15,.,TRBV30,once,TGTGCCTGGAATAATGGGGACGGATCCAATTATGGCTACACCTTC,CAWNNGDGSNYGYTF
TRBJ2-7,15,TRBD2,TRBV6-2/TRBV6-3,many,TGTGCCAGCAGTTACGACTCTAGCGGGAAAGTTGCGCAGTACTTC,CASSYDSSGKVAQYF
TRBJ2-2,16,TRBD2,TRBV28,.,TGTGCCAGCAGTCCCGGGACTAGCGGAAACACCGGGGAGCTGTTTTTT,CASSPGTSGNTGELFF
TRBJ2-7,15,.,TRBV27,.,TGTGCCAGCAGTTTATTCCCGGGACAACCGGCCGAGCAGTACTTC,CASSLFPGQPAEQYF
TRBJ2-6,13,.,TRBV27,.,TGTGCCAGCAGTTTTCCCGGGGCCAACGTCCTGACTTTC,CASSFPGANVLTF
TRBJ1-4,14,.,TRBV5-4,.,TGTGCCAGCAGCTTGGGGTCAGGGAATGAAAAACTGTTTTTT,CASSLGSGNEKLFF
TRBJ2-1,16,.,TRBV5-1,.,TGCGCCAGCAGCTCCCACCGGGCAGGATTGTACAATGAGCAGTTCTTC,CASSSHRAGLYNEQFF
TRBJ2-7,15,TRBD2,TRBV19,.,TGTGCCAGTAGTACGGGGACTAGCGGGAGAAACGAGCAGTACTTC,CASSTGTSGRNEQYF
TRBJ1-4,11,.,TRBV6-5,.,TGTGCCAGCAGTCGAGGGGGTCAACTGTTTTTT,CASSRGGQLFF
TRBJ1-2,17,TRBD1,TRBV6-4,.,TGTGCCAGCAGAGACCTGGGGACAGGCCGGAGTTCTTCTGGCTACACCTTC,CASRDLGTGRSSSGYTF
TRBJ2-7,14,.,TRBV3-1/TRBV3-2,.,TGTGCCAGCAGCCAAGATCACGGAAGTTACGAGCAGTACTTC,CASSQDHGSYEQYF
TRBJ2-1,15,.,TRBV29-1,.,TGCAGCGTTGACCTTCGGGAGAGTGGCTACAATGAGCAGTTCTTC,CSVDLRESGYNEQFF
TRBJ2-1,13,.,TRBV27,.,TGTGCCAGCAGCACTCGATACCTCAATGAGCAGTTCTTC,CASSTRYLNEQFF
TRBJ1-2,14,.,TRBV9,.,TGTGCCAGCAGCGTAGATATCGGAAACTATGGCTACACCTTC,CASSVDIGNYGYTF
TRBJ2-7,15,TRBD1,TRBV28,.,TGTGCCAGCAGTTTGTCGGGGCAGGGGGCGAACGAGCAGTACTTC,CASSLSGQGANEQYF
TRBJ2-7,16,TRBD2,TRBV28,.,TGTGCCAGCAGTCTCTCTAGCGGAGGGAAGGGTTACGAGCAGTACTTC,CASSLSSGGKGYEQYF
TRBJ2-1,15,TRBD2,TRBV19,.,TGTGCCAGTAGTCCCCTAGCGGAATCTTACAATGAGCAGTTCTTC,CASSPLAESYNEQFF
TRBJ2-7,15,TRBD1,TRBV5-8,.,TGTGCCAGCAGCTGGGGGACAGTCCTCGCCTACGAGCAGTACTTC,CASSWGTVLAYEQYF